The source of this T cell receptor beta chain is a study of blood T cell repertoires in COVID-19. Study context: There were acute and convalescent COVID-19 samples, and they came from the United States, Italy and Spain.

The V end was cut by 4 bases, the J end by 8 bases, with 18 bases between. This CDR3 comprises 15 residues. The germline V gene has CDR1 SGHDN and CDR2 FVKESK. Repertoires were generated with immunoSEQ multiplex PCR, while TCRdb's copy carries only in-frame clones and drops some. Seen here are roughly 90,000 clones, around four fifths observed once, and the top ten hold roughly 15%. Material for sequencing was peripheral blood. The receptor was derived from a human donor in a cohort sampled during active COVID-19. The chain has TRBV14 and TRBJ2-1, with a possible D match to TRBD1 (6 bases). The CDR3 DNA reads TGTGCCAGCAGCCTGGGGACATCCTCGCGCGATGAGCAGTTCTTC. Protein sequence: CASSLGTSSRDEQFF.